This record covers a single T cell receptor (beta chain). Clones were sequenced by immunoSEQ multiplex PCR, and TCRdb holds only the in-frame ones, with some missing. The sample carries some 13,000 clones, 85% to 95% recorded once. V shed 0 bases, J shed 4 bases, and the junction held 3 bases outside the gene matches. CDR3 length: 14 amino acids. Germline V gene sequence: CDR1 SGHNT, CDR2 YYREEE (reference sequence). This record belongs to a study of technical replicates of blood from a few donors. Sequences were obtained from PBMCs. The chain uses TRBV5-4 and TRBJ1-2; 7 bases match TRBD1. The receptor was isolated from a human donor in good health. The CDR3 nucleotides are TGTGCCAGCAGCTTGGACAGGGGCTTCTATGGCTACACCTTC. It translates to CASSLDRGFYGYTF.